This TCR beta chain was sequenced in a study of cytomegalovirus exposure and HLA in healthy donors. Researchers ran the PCR with 60 Vbeta and 13 Jbeta primers. Some clones are missing from TCRdb's copy, which holds only in-frame ones; the method was immunoSEQ multiplex PCR. The top ten hold around 0.26% of the sample, which has 200,000 or so clones, approximately 84% seen once. The V segment lost 5 bases and the J segment 2 bases; nucleotides outside the gene matches: 9. The CDR3 extends over 18 amino acids. CDR1 SEHNR and CDR2 FQNEAQ come from the germline V gene (reference sequence). The chain couples TRBV7-9 to TRBJ2-6; TRBD1 aligns across 10 bases. This TCR came from a boy aged 5-17 years in good health and CMV-seronegative. Input material: PBMCs. In DNA form, the CDR3 reads TGTGCCAGCAGCACCCGGGACAGGGGACTAACTGGGGCCAACGTCCTGACTTTC. It encodes CASSTRDRGLTGANVLTF.